This TCR beta chain was retrieved from a study of T cells after yellow fever vaccination (dated by TCRdb to the late 2010s). In terms of the full investigation: The SMART-Seq v4 Ultra Low Input RNA kit was used to prepare libraries from fractions with low cell numbers. Bulk TCR alpha and beta repertoires were sequenced longitudinally to track T-cell clones before and after primary and booster YFV17D yellow fever vaccination. Two healthy male donors, one aged 18 to 30 and one aged 30 to 39 years, were included in the cohort. Blood samples were taken at several timepoints before and after primary and secondary immunization, and bulk PBMC replicates and cell subsets were isolated. Here is what the overall study found, with its caveats: Because the study included only two donors, the extent to which the findings can be generalized is limited. FACS-sorted repertoires could contain abundant contaminating clonotypes from the bulk population, so computational filtering was required. A small fraction of clonotypes appeared in both the CD4 and CD8 compartments, likely as a result of convergent recombination. Most clones expanded after primary vaccination (around 96% of CD4 and 88% of CD8) were re-detected after the booster, suggesting that broad memory maintenance occurred. The secondary T-cell response was weaker than the primary response but faster, peaking on day 5 instead of day 15.

The data were produced on an Illumina NovaSeq 6000. TCR cDNA was made using 5'RACE template switching, a step that added a universal primer site and unique molecular identifiers. Priming for cDNA synthesis came from both the TCR alpha and TCR beta constant segments. Two PCR steps were used to amplify libraries, with sample barcodes and sequencing adapters being added in the second step. Sequencing of libraries was done on Illumina HiSeq 2500 (2x100 bp) or NovaSeq (2x150 bp). As for how the authors treated the data: MIGEC was used to demultiplex reads and collapse the reads into UMI consensus sequences, and MiXCR was used for V(D)J alignment. Vaccine-responding clonotypes were defined with edgeR using replicate PBMC samples, requiring FDR below 0.01 and a log2 fold change above 5 up to day 15. Bulk clonotypes were assigned CD4 or CD8 identity according to which sequenced CD4 or CD8 repertoire held them at higher abundance. The public sequencing data were trimmed at Q25 with fastp and processed into clonotypes with MiXCR by TCRdb, which kept only in-frame beta chains. Every entry covers one CDR3 protein and lists the most common genes and DNA from its rows. The authors' filters were not applied to this entry. Here the sample has 150,000 to 200,000 distinct CDR3 sequences; roughly 8.8% occur a single time. The biggest ten clones account for roughly a third of the sample.

The label giving this sample's treatment or condition can be read as: live attenuated yellow fever vaccine strain. PBMCs were isolated from peripheral blood using a standard Ficoll-Paque protocol. Dynabeads CD4 and CD8 positive selection kits were used to isolate CD4 and CD8 T-cell fractions. TriZol was used to extract RNA from bulk PBMCs, CD4 and CD8 fractions, and dextramer-positive and dextramer-negative fractions. Sequences LNHDA (CDR1) and SQIVND (CDR2) are obtained from the germline V gene (reference sequence). V sheds 3 bases and J sheds 6 bases, leaving 11 bases between their ends. The CDR3 holds 14 amino acids from the cysteine to the phenylalanine. The entry retains the CDR3 DNA only, 42 bases that are in frame from base 1. Concerning this clonotype itself: The antigen this receptor binds is unknown. Qualities for individual bases were not recorded, and no much larger clone is one base off.

The sequences come from CD8+ T cells sorted from PBMCs, collected 45 days after the yellow fever booster vaccination. The V gene is TRBV19 and the J gene is TRBJ2-2; tentative D gene TRBD1, with 6 bases matching. This clonotype was sampled from a young man who received the YFV17D yellow fever vaccine. The sequenced DNA: TGTGCCAGTAGTATCGCGACAGGCGCCGGGGAGCTGTTTTTT. This yields the protein CASSIATGAGELFF.